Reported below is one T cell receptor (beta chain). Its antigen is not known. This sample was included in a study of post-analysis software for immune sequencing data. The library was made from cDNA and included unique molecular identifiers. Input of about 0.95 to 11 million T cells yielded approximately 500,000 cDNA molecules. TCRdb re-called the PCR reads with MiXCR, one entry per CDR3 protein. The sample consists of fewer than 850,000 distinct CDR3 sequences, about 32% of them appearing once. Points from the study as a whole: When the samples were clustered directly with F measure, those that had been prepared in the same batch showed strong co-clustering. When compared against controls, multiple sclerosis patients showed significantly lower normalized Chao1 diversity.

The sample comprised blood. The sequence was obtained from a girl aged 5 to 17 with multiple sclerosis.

CDR3 in amino acids: CASSRSEGSTDTQYF. The CDR3 DNA follows: TGTGCCAGCAGCCGCTCGGAGGGTTCTACAGATACGCAGTATTTT. V and J are TRBV3-1 and TRBJ2-3, with D possibly matching TRBD2 (6 bases). V was cut by 4 bases and J by 3 bases, with 14 bases left in between. This CDR3 spans 15 amino acids. Looked up from germline, CDR1 is LGHDT and CDR2 is YNNKEL (reference sequence).